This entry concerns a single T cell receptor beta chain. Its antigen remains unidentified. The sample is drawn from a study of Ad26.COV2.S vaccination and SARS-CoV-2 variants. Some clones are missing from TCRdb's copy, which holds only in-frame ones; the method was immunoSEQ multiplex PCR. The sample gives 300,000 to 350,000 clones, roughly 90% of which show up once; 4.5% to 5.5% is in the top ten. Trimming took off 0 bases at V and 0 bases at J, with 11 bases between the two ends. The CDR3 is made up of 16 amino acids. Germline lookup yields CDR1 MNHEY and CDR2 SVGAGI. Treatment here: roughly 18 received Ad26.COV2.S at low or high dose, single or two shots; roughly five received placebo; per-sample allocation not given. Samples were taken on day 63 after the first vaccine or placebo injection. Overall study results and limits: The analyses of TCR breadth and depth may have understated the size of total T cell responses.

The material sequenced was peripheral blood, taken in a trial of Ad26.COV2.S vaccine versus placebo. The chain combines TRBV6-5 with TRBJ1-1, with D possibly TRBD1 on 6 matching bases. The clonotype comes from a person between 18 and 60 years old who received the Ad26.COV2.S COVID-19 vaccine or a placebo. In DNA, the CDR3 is TGTGCCAGCAGTTACTCGGGACACCTCATGAACACTGAAGCTTTCTTT. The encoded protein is CASSYSGHLMNTEAFF.